These 15 T cell receptor beta chains were all obtained from the same sample, sequenced in a study of cytomegalovirus exposure and HLA in healthy donors. Primers for the PCR totalled 60 Vbeta and 13 Jbeta. Repertoires were generated with immunoSEQ multiplex PCR, while TCRdb's copy carries only in-frame clones and drops some. This table has approximately 150,000 clones, 60% to 80% appearing once. Sequenced: PBMCs. The receptors derive from a man in his forties in good health and CMV-seropositive.

The chain employs TRBV6-5 and TRBJ1-2; 7 bases are a match to TRBD1. J gave up 3 bases and V 6 bases, and 1 base lay outside the gene matches. Germline V gives CDR1 MNHEY, CDR2 SVGAGI. This CDR3 comprises 12 residues. The CDR3 region is CASSQGDYGYTF. The DNA for the CDR3 is TGTGCCAGCAGCCAGGGGGACTATGGCTACACCTTC.

The rearrangement links TRBV11-2 to TRBJ2-5; 8 nucleotides line up with TRBD2. CDR1 SGHAT and CDR2 FQNNGV come from the germline V gene. The length of the CDR3 is 14 residues. V gave up 2 bases and J gave up 5 bases; unmatched junction bases: 4. CDR3 residues: CASSLRLASETQYF. For the CDR3, the DNA is TGTGCCAGCAGCTTAAGACTAGCGTCGGAGACCCAGTACTTC.

The chain couples TRBV7-8 to TRBJ2-3; 7 nucleotides match TRBD1. CDR1 and CDR2 from the germline V gene are SGHVS and FQNEAQ. The CDR3 covers 16 residues. Unmatched junction bases numbered 13, after V lost 5 bases and J lost 5 bases. The CDR3 region is CASSARQGNLQDTQYF. CDR3 in DNA: TGTGCCAGCAGCGCGAGACAGGGAAATTTGCAAGATACGCAGTATTTT.

The V gene is TRBV19, the J gene TRBJ1-1, with a weak D call TRBD1 (6 bases). Trimming stripped 4 bases from V and 0 bases from J, with 15 bases between. The CDR3 sequence is 16 residues long. CDR1 and CDR2 from the germline V gene are LNHDA and SQIVND (reference sequence). As DNA, the CDR3 is TGTGCCAGTAGTACCCTTGCCGGACAGATGAACACTGAAGCTTTCTTT. Its translation is CASSTLAGQMNTEAFF.

Worth noting for this clone: Relative to the germline gene, one junction end is altered; a read error may explain this. This chain's CDR3 is CSSSFRGGGNTEAFF. The CDR3 bases are TGTTCCAGCAGCTTCAGGGGCGGGGGAAACACTGAAGCTTTCTTT. V usage is TRBV7-9 and J usage is TRBJ1-1; possibly TRBD1 for D (6 bases). The CDR3 sequence is 15 residues long. Germline CDR1 reads SEHNR; CDR2 reads FQNEAQ (reference sequence).

As regards this clone: Other DNA sequences within the sample encode an identical CDR3. V usage is TRBV4-1 and J usage is TRBJ2-7; D possibly corresponds to TRBD2 (5 bases). This CDR3 is 15 amino acids long. The germline CDR1 and CDR2 sequences are MGHRA and YSYEKL. The germline V and J ends were trimmed by 0 bases and 0 bases, with 9 bases remaining between them. The CDR3 nucleotides read TGCGCCAGCAGCCAAGATCCTGGGAGCTCCTACGAGCAGTACTTC. Protein sequence: CASSQDPGSSYEQYF.

This clone was recorded once. The chain links TRBV18 to TRBJ1-4, with D hard to call. This CDR3 spans 14 amino acids. Germline V gene lookup returns CDR1 KGHSH and CDR2 LQKENI. The V gene lost 3 bases and the J gene lost 0 bases, with 5 bases spanning the gap. The CDR3 nucleotides read TGTGCCAGCTCACCGGGCGCAACTAATGAAAAACTGTTTTTT. Its protein is CASSPGATNEKLFF.

This chain links TRBV7-9 with TRBJ2-7, with 9 bases aligning to TRBD2. Germline values: CDR1 SEHNR, CDR2 FQNEAQ (reference sequence). J gave up 6 bases and V 5 bases, and 11 bases lay outside the gene matches. This CDR3 has 15 amino acids. The CDR3 bases are TGTGCCAGCAGCATCTCAGGGCTAGCGGGACTCGAGCAGTACTTC. This gives the protein CASSISGLAGLEQYF.

The V gene is TRBV5-8, the J gene TRBJ1-2; no reliable D call. This CDR3 region has 16 residues. Between the trimmed V and J ends, which lost 7 bases and 0 bases, there was a span of 19 bases. Germline CDR1 is SGHTS and CDR2 is YDEGEE. The CDR3 reads CASAPTLMLANYGYTF. The DNA of the CDR3 is TGTGCCAGCGCCCCAACCCTAATGCTTGCTAACTATGGCTACACCTTC.

The chain joins TRBV28 to TRBJ2-7; 7 nucleotides line up with TRBD1. This CDR3 region has 12 residues. J gave up 6 bases and V 10 bases, and 9 bases lay outside the gene matches. Germline CDR1 MDHEN, CDR2 SYDVKM. Here the CDR3 DNA reads TGTGCCACCCTTGACAGGGTCCCCGAGCAGTACTTC. It specifies CATLDRVPEQYF.

The chain uses TRBV19 and TRBJ1-2, with 8 nucleotides matching TRBD1. The CDR3 loop spans 14 amino acids. Per the germline V gene, CDR1 is LNHDA and CDR2 is SQIVND (reference sequence). After removal of 5 bases from V and 4 bases from J, the junction contained 6 bases not matched to a gene. CDR3 protein: CASSLDRAAYGYTF. CDR3 in DNA: TGTGCCAGTAGTCTGGACAGGGCTGCCTATGGCTACACCTTC.

The chain joins TRBV7-9 to TRBJ2-7; D possibly corresponds to TRBD1 (6 bases). The germline CDR1 and CDR2 sequences are SEHNR and FQNEAQ (reference sequence). Trimming shortened V by 5 bases and J by 0 bases, and 20 bases separated the two germline ends. The CDR3 spans 17 residues. The chain's CDR3 is CASSPRAQGPSSYEQYF. For the CDR3, the DNA is TGTGCCAGCAGCCCCAGAGCACAGGGCCCGTCCTCCTACGAGCAGTACTTC.

The chain uses TRBV19 and TRBJ2-1; 8 bases line up with TRBD1. The germline CDR1 and CDR2 sequences are LNHDA and SQIVND (reference sequence). The CDR3 loop spans 13 amino acids. The V segment lost 7 bases and the J segment 10 bases; nucleotides outside the gene matches: 9. This CDR3 is CASTTDRGYEQFF. The DNA of the CDR3 is TGTGCCAGTACAACCGACAGGGGATACGAGCAGTTCTTC.

Remarks on this clone: The junction departs from germline at one end; a sequencing error may be responsible. The V gene is TRBV15, the J gene TRBJ2-2; 7 nucleotides align to TRBD1. Germline V gives CDR1 LNHNV, CDR2 YYDKDF (reference sequence). The CDR3 contains 18 residues. The CDR3 DNA sequence: TGTGCCACCAGCGGCGGACGACAGGGTGTGTCGAAAACCGGGGAGCTGTTTTTT. Translation gives CATSGGRQGVSKTGELFF.

This chain links TRBV5-1 with TRBJ2-3; D may be TRBD2 (5 bases). Trimming pared 4 bases from V and 5 bases from J, leaving 20 bases between. CDR1 is SGHRS and CDR2 is YFSETQ in the germline V gene. This CDR3 is 16 amino acids long. CDR3 residues: CASSPTTGSAGDTQYF. The CDR3 region has the DNA TGCGCCAGCAGCCCCACGACGGGGAGCGCTGGAGATACGCAGTATTTT.